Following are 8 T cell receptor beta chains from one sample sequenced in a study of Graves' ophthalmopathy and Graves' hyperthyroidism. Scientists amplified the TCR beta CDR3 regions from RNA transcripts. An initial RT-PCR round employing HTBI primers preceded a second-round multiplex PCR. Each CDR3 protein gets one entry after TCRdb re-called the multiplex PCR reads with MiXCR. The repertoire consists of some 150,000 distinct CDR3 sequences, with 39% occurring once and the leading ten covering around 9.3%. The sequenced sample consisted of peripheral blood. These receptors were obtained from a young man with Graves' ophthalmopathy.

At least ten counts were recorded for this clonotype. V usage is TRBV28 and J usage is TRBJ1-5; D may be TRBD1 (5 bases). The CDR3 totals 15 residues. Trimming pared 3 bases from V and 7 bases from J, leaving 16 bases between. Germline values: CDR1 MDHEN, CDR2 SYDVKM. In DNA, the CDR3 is TGTGCCAGCAGTTTTAGGGGTGGGGCACGCCAGCCCCAGCATTTT. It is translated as CASSFRGGARQPQHF.

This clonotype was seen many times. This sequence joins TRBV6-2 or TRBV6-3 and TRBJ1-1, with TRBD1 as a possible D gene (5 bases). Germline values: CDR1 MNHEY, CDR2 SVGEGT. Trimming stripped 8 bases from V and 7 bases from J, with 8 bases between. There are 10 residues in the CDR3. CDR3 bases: TGTGCCAGCTTGGGGGTTGAAGCTTTCTTT. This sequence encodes CASLGVEAFF.

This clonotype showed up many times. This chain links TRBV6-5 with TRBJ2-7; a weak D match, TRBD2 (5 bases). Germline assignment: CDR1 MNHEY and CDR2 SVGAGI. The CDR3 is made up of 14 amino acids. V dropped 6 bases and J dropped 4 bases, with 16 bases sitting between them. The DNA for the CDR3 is TGTGCCAGCAGGTTCCTCCGGGATCCTTACGAGCAGTACTTC. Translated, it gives CASRFLRDPYEQYF.

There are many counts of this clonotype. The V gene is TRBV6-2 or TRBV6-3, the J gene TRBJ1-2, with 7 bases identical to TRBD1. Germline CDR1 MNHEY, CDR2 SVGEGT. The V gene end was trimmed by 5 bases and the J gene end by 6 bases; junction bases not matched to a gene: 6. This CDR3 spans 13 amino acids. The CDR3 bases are TGTGCCAGCAGTGCTGACAGGGTTGATGGCTACACCTTC. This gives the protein CASSADRVDGYTF.

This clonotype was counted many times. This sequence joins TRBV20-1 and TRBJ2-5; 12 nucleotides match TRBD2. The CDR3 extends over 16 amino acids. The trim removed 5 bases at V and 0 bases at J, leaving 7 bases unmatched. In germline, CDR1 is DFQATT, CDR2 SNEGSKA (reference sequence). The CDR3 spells CSAPLPSGRDQETQYF. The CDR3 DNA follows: TGCAGTGCTCCCCTCCCTAGCGGGAGGGACCAAGAGACCCAGTACTTC.

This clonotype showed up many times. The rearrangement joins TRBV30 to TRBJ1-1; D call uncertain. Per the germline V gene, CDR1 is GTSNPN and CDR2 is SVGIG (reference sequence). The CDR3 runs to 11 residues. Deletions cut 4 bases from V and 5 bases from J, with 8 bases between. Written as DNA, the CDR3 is TGTGCCTGGAACCCAGCTACTGAAGCTTTCTTT. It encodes CAWNPATEAFF.

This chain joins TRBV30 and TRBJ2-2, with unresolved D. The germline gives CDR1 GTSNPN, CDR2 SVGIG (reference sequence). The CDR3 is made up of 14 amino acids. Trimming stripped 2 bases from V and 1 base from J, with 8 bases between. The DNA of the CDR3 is TGTGCCTGGAGTATTCTGGGGAACACCGGGGAGCTGTTTTTT. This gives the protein CAWSILGNTGELFF. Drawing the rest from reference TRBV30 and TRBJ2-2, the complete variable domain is SQTIHQWPATLVQPVGSPLSLECTVEGTSNPNLYWYRQAAGRGLQLLFYSVGIGQISSEVPQNLSASRPQDRQFILSSKKLLLSDSGFYLCAWSILGNTGELFFGEGSRLTVL.

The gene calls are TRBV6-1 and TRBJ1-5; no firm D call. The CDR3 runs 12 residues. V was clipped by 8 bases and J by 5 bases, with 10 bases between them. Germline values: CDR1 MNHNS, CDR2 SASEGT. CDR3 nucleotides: TGTGCCAGCCAAGGGCAATATCAGCCCCAGCATTTT. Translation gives CASQGQYQPQHF.